The 18 T cell receptor beta chains below all came from one sample that was sequenced in a study of cytomegalovirus exposure and HLA in healthy donors. A multiplex PCR was run with 60 Vbeta primers and 13 Jbeta primers. Assay used: immunoSEQ multiplex PCR; TCRdb lists only in-frame clones, some missing. The profile shows roughly 120,000 clones, 81% of them singletons. The sample was PBMCs. The receptors derive from a woman between 40 and 55 years old in good health and CMV-seronegative.

The chain has TRBV19 and TRBJ2-1; D perhaps matches TRBD2 (5 bases). V was cut by 1 base and J by 7 bases, with 11 bases left in between. The CDR3 is made up of 14 amino acids. The V gene's germline CDR1 is LNHDA and CDR2 SQIVND (reference sequence). DNA for the CDR3: TGTGCCAGTAGTATAGGAGGGTTCATGAATGAGCAGTTCTTC. Its translation: CASSIGGFMNEQFF.

V usage is TRBV9 and J usage is TRBJ2-5; possibly TRBD1 for D (6 bases). CDR1 is SGDLS and CDR2 is YYNGEE in the germline V gene. The CDR3 consists of 14 residues. V lost 2 bases, J lost 1 base, and 9 bases lay in between. The CDR3 DNA reads as TGTGCCAGCAGCGTCGGACAGCCCCAAGAGACCCAGTACTTC. Amino acids: CASSVGQPQETQYF.

The CDR3 DNA is TGCGCCAGCAGCCAAGCAGGGGGCAAAAACATTCAGTACTTC. Amino acids: CASSQAGGKNIQYF. This chain joins TRBV4-1 and TRBJ2-4, with 7 bases matching TRBD1. CDR3 size: 14 residues. CDR1 and CDR2 from the germline V gene are MGHRA and YSYEKL. Trimming took 1 base from V and 3 from J; bases not matched to a gene: 0.

The V call is TRBV9, the J call TRBJ2-1, with D possibly being TRBD2 (7 bases). Trimming pared 0 bases from V and 6 bases from J, leaving 19 bases between. Germline-derived CDR1 and CDR2 are SGDLS and YYNGEE. This CDR3 is 17 amino acids long. Here the CDR3 reads CASSVVGGRGRGNEQFF. As DNA, the CDR3 is TGTGCCAGCAGCGTAGTTGGGGGGCGGGGGCGCGGCAATGAGCAGTTCTTC. The variable domain in full, completed from reference TRBV9 and TRBJ2-1, reads DSGVTQTPKHLITATGQRVTLRCSPRSGDLSVYWYQQSLDQGLQFLIQYYNGEERAKGNILERFSAQQFPDLHSELNLSSLELGDSALYFCASSVVGGRGRGNEQFFGPGTRLTVL.

V gene TRBV18 combines with J gene TRBJ2-3, with D tentatively TRBD2 (5 bases). Germline assignment: CDR1 KGHSH and CDR2 LQKENI. Deletions cut 3 bases from V and 0 bases from J, with 22 bases between. The CDR3 covers 19 residues. The CDR3 DNA sequence: TGTGCCAGCTCACCTCGACGCCCAGACCCGGGAACTAGCACAGATACGCAGTATTTT. Translation gives CASSPRRPDPGTSTDTQYF.

The chain employs TRBV5-1 and TRBJ2-7; 7 bases map to TRBD2. CDR3 length: 13 amino acids. V was pared by 7 bases and J by 6 bases, with 10 bases of the junction left unmatched. Germline V gene sequence: CDR1 SGHRS, CDR2 YFSETQ. The CDR3 nucleotides read TGCGCCAGCGGACCGTATGGGGGGGGCGAGCAGTACTTC. Translation: CASGPYGGGEQYF.

In its sample, this clone was seen a few times. This chain links TRBV28 with TRBJ1-2, with a tentative D call TRBD1 (5 bases). Trimming removed 2 bases at V and 4 bases at J, with 14 bases between. CDR3 length: 15 amino acids. Germline V gene sequence: CDR1 MDHEN, CDR2 SYDVKM. CDR3: CASSLRQGRLYGYTF. CDR3 DNA sequence: TGTGCCAGCAGTTTAAGGCAGGGAAGGCTCTATGGCTACACCTTC.

The chain links TRBV28 to TRBJ1-1, with TRBD1 as a possible D gene (5 bases). V was shortened by 3 bases and J by 1 base, with 9 bases between the two germline ends. CDR1 and CDR2 from the germline V gene are MDHEN and SYDVKM. This CDR3 spans 14 amino acids. This chain's CDR3 is CASSFPRENTEAFF. The CDR3 coding sequence is TGTGCCAGCAGTTTCCCCAGGGAGAACACTGAAGCTTTCTTT.

This chain uses TRBV4-3 with TRBJ2-3; D unclear. Germline CDR1 is LGHNA and CDR2 is YSLEER. The CDR3 loop spans 18 amino acids. Trimming pared 0 bases from V and 0 bases from J, leaving 16 bases between. DNA for the CDR3: TGCGCCAGCAGCCAAGACGGCCCCTTGATGACAAGCACAGATACGCAGTATTTT. Translation: CASSQDGPLMTSTDTQYF.

The V gene is TRBV4-1, the J gene TRBJ2-1; D call uncertain. The V and J ends lost 3 bases and 7 bases respectively, with 13 bases between them. Germline V lookup: CDR1 MGHRA, CDR2 YSYEKL. The CDR3 is 14 residues long. The DNA of the CDR3 is TGCGCCAGCAGCCACCCCCTAAGAGGAAATGAGCAGTTCTTC. It encodes CASSHPLRGNEQFF.

CDR3 nucleotides: TGTGCCACCAGCATCCGACAGTGGGAAGGCACAGATACGCAGTATTTT. Its protein product is CATSIRQWEGTDTQYF. The chain joins TRBV15 to TRBJ2-3; D might be TRBD1 (5 bases). V dropped 4 bases and J dropped 1 base, with 15 bases sitting between them. The CDR3 length is 16 residues. Germline assignment: CDR1 LNHNV and CDR2 YYDKDF (reference sequence).

This chain uses TRBV28 with TRBJ1-6; D is unresolved. CDR3 length: 14 residues. V gave up 2 bases and J gave up 5 bases, with 7 bases separating them. Germline CDR1 and CDR2: MDHEN and SYDVKM. This chain's CDR3 is CASSLRVNNSPLHF. CDR3 coding DNA: TGTGCCAGCAGTTTACGCGTAAATAATTCACCCCTCCACTTT.

The gene calls are TRBV11-2 and TRBJ2-1, with 8 positions matching TRBD2. CDR3 length equals 16 residues. Per the germline V gene, CDR1 is SGHAT and CDR2 is FQNNGV. The V and J ends lost 6 bases and 3 bases, in that order; junction bases with no gene match: 10. CDR3 sequence (DNA): TGTGCCAGCAGATCTCTTAGCGGGATGGACTACAATGAGCAGTTCTTC. It specifies CASRSLSGMDYNEQFF.

Concerning this clone itself: At the DNA level, this CDR3 is encoded by other sequences in the same sample as well. This rearrangement joins TRBV27 to TRBJ2-7, with TRBD1 identical over 7 bases. V trimming: 4 bases; J trimming: 0 bases; junction bases outside the gene matches: 6. This CDR3 contains 15 residues. The germline CDR1 and CDR2 sequences are MNHEY and SMNVEV (reference sequence). CDR3 nucleotides: TGTGCCAGCAGTTCAAGGGACAGAAGCTCCTACGAGCAGTACTTC. Translation: CASSSRDRSSYEQYF.

This chain joins TRBV9 and TRBJ2-3; 7 bases match TRBD2. This CDR3 has 14 residues. Germline values: CDR1 SGDLS, CDR2 YYNGEE. Trimming cost V 1 base and J 5 bases; bases outside gene matches: 4. The CDR3 protein is CASSVLGGGDTQYF. The CDR3 region has the DNA TGTGCCAGCAGCGTATTAGGCGGGGGAGATACGCAGTATTTT.

For the CDR3, the DNA is TGCGCCAGCAGCTTACAGTCGGGGATGGACGAGCAGTACTTC. Its translation is CASSLQSGMDEQYF. J is TRBJ2-7 and V is TRBV5-1; the D gene is possibly TRBD2 (5 bases). Germline V lookup: CDR1 SGHRS, CDR2 YFSETQ. V was pared by 2 bases and J by 5 bases, with 14 bases between. There are 14 residues in the CDR3.

The V call is TRBV6-1, the J call TRBJ1-2; D perhaps matches TRBD1 (5 bases). Germline V lookup: CDR1 MNHNS, CDR2 SASEGT. CDR3 length: 15 amino acids. The V end was cut by 2 bases, the J end by 0 bases, with 10 bases between. The CDR3 DNA reads as TGTGCCAGCAGTGAACGGCAGGGCCCTAACTATGGCTACACCTTC. Translation gives CASSERQGPNYGYTF.

A note on this clone: At one end the junction does not follow the germline gene, possibly because of a read error. The CDR3 reads CSSSRLRDRGAGELFF. The CDR3 coding sequence is TGTTCCAGCAGCCGACTCCGGGACAGGGGCGCCGGGGAGCTGTTTTTT. This chain joins TRBV7-9 and TRBJ2-2, with 10 bases matching TRBD1. The germline V gene has CDR1 SEHNR and CDR2 FQNEAQ (reference sequence). The CDR3 spans 16 residues.